This entry lists 25 T cell receptor beta chains sequenced from one sample in a study of shared clonotypes between healthy human individuals. TCRdb's copy holds only in-frame clones and misses some; the assay was immunoSEQ multiplex PCR. In the table there are roughly 1,600,000 clones, just under 99% of which are singletons. Sequenced sample: naive CD4+ T cells sorted from blood. Subset meaning: CD45RA+ positively selected. All receptors derive from a man under 40 in good health.

The rearrangement links TRBV9 to TRBJ1-1; possibly TRBD1 for D (5 bases). Germline CDR1 is SGDLS and CDR2 is YYNGEE. The CDR3 is made up of 15 amino acids. Trimming cost V 3 bases and J 1 base, with 13 bases left between them. CDR3 bases: TGTGCCAGCAGCGCCCGGGGCCTCCGGAACACTGAAGCTTTCTTT. It yields the protein CASSARGLRNTEAFF.

The V gene is TRBV28, the J gene TRBJ2-2, with 10 bases that match TRBD2. The CDR3 is 16 amino acids. The J segment lost 4 bases and the V segment lost 8 bases, leaving 10 bases of the junction unmatched. Germline assignment: CDR1 MDHEN and CDR2 SYDVKM. The CDR3 DNA reads as TGTGCCAGCTTTTCCGCTAGCGGGAGACCCACCGGGGAGCTGTTTTTT. It yields the protein CASFSASGRPTGELFF.

The genes are TRBV2 and TRBJ2-6; 9 nucleotides agree with TRBD1. V was pared by 5 bases and J by 11 bases, with 4 bases of the junction left unmatched. The CDR3 is 13 residues long. Germline V gene data show CDR1 as SNHLY and CDR2 as FYNNEI. CDR3: CASSPDRGYVLTF. In DNA, the CDR3 is TGTGCCAGCAGTCCAGACAGGGGGTACGTCCTGACTTTC.

This rearrangement joins TRBV29-1 to TRBJ2-7; 7 bases agree with TRBD1. Germline V gene sequence: CDR1 SQVTM, CDR2 ANQGSEA. The junction had 4 bases not matched to a gene; V was cut back by 6 bases and J by 2 bases. The CDR3 spans 12 residues. CDR3 bases: TGCAGCGTAAAGACAGGGCCCTACGAGCAGTACTTC. Translation gives CSVKTGPYEQYF.

This clone showed up just once. The rearrangement joins TRBV7-2 to TRBJ2-1; 10 nucleotides align to TRBD2. This CDR3 spans 17 amino acids. The germline V gene encodes CDR1 SGHTA and CDR2 FQGNSA. V was clipped by 0 bases and J by 5 bases; unmatched bases: 7. The CDR3 loop is CASSLAFTSGVHNEQFF. DNA for the CDR3: TGTGCCAGCAGCTTAGCGTTCACTAGCGGGGTCCACAATGAGCAGTTCTTC.

V gene TRBV29-1 combines with J gene TRBJ1-2; weak D call: TRBD1 (5 bases). Per the germline V gene, CDR1 is SQVTM and CDR2 is ANQGSEA. CDR3 size: 13 residues. V lost 3 bases and J 1 base, leaving 9 bases between the germline ends. The CDR3 loop reads CSVDWGSNYGYTF. DNA for the CDR3: TGCAGCGTTGACTGGGGGAGTAACTATGGCTACACCTTC.

The rearrangement joins TRBV9 to TRBJ2-4; TRBD2 aligns across 8 bases. V gave up 3 bases and J gave up 8 bases; unmatched junction bases: 10. The CDR3 covers 15 residues. Looked up from germline, CDR1 is SGDLS and CDR2 is YYNGEE. The CDR3 nucleotides read TGTGCCAGCAGCGCGACTAGCGTCGGTGGGGACATTCAGTACTTC. Translated: CASSATSVGGDIQYF.

The rearrangement joins TRBV25-1 to TRBJ2-7; 11 positions match TRBD2. CDR1 and CDR2 from the germline V gene are MGHDK and SYGVNS. This CDR3 region has 17 residues. With V trimmed by 5 bases and J by 3 bases, 12 bases remained unmatched. Here the CDR3 DNA reads TGTGCCAGCAGTCCTCCTGTAGCGGGAGGGCCAGGCTACGAGCAGTACTTC. Encoded protein: CASSPPVAGGPGYEQYF.

V and J are TRBV6-4 and TRBJ2-1; D not certain. V was pared by 6 bases and J by 0 bases, with 12 bases between. This CDR3 is built from 15 residues. CDR1 is MRHNA and CDR2 is SNTAGT in the germline V gene. The CDR3 loop is CASRQSSHSYNEQFF. In nucleotides, the CDR3 is TGTGCCAGCAGGCAAAGCTCCCACTCCTACAATGAGCAGTTCTTC.

This chain links TRBV9 with TRBJ2-3, with a possible D match to TRBD2 (7 bases). In germline, CDR1 is SGDLS, CDR2 YYNGEE. The germline V and J ends were trimmed by 5 bases and 3 bases, with 19 bases remaining between them. The CDR3 extends over 16 amino acids. The DNA for the CDR3 is TGTGCCAGCAGTCCCCGGAGGGGGGGAGGAACAGATACGCAGTATTTT. This encodes CASSPRRGGGTDTQYF.

For this clone: The sample holds other DNA sequences that translate to the same CDR3. This chain joins TRBV4-1 and TRBJ1-4; 8 bases align to TRBD1. J was trimmed by 4 bases and V by 1 base; bases with no gene match: 2. Germline CDR1 and CDR2: MGHRA and YSYEKL. CDR3 length equals 15 residues. CDR3 DNA: TGCGCCAGCAGCCAAGCCGGGACAGGTAATGAAAAACTGTTTTTT. Translated: CASSQAGTGNEKLFF.

V usage is TRBV27 and J usage is TRBJ2-1; D is undetermined. Trimming stripped 2 bases from V and 2 bases from J, with 16 bases between. Germline V gene sequence: CDR1 MNHEY, CDR2 SMNVEV (reference sequence). CDR3 size: 17 residues. The CDR3 loop reads CASSLTGVMTPYNEQFF. CDR3 bases: TGTGCCAGCAGTTTAACGGGTGTAATGACGCCCTACAATGAGCAGTTCTTC.

The V and J genes are TRBV7-9 and TRBJ1-1; 7 bases agree with TRBD1. V trimming: 7 bases; J trimming: 1 base; junction bases outside the gene matches: 12. Looked up from germline, CDR1 is SEHNR and CDR2 is FQNEAQ (reference sequence). CDR3 size: 16 residues. This CDR3 reads CASTSLGAGGNTEAFF. The CDR3 nucleotides are TGTGCCAGCACTTCCTTAGGGGCAGGGGGGAACACTGAAGCTTTCTTT.

The DNA for the CDR3 is TGTGCCACCTGGGGGCGGGAGCCAGATACGCAGTATTTT. Amino acid sequence: CATWGREPDTQYF. This sequence joins TRBV7-9 and TRBJ2-3, with D tentatively TRBD2 (7 bases). Germline V gives CDR1 SEHNR, CDR2 FQNEAQ (reference sequence). Trimming stripped 10 bases from V and 4 bases from J, with 15 bases between. This CDR3 comprises 13 residues.

Remarks on this clone: The identical CDR3 is also encoded by other nucleotide sequences in the sample. The chain carries TRBV5-1 and TRBJ2-3; no definite D call. CDR3 length: 14 amino acids. V lost 3 bases and J 2 bases, leaving 10 bases between the germline ends. CDR1 and CDR2 from the germline V gene are SGHRS and YFSETQ. In DNA form, the CDR3 reads TGCGCCAGCAGCTCACCCAGCTCCACAGATACGCAGTATTTT. Amino acid sequence: CASSSPSSTDTQYF.

In its sample, this clone was seen once. Other DNA sequences from this sample encode an identical CDR3 as well. The chain joins TRBV9 to TRBJ2-1; 11 positions agree with TRBD2. Germline V CDR1 and CDR2: SGDLS, YYNGEE. The V gene end was trimmed by 1 base and the J gene end by 6 bases; junction bases not matched to a gene: 0. This CDR3 has 14 amino acids. This CDR3 is CASSVTSGSNEQFF. The CDR3 DNA is TGTGCCAGCAGCGTAACTAGCGGGAGCAATGAGCAGTTCTTC.

J is TRBJ2-2 and V is TRBV5-1; 8 bases align to TRBD2. In germline, CDR1 is SGHRS, CDR2 YFSETQ. The CDR3 has 18 residues. The trim removed 8 bases at V and 3 bases at J, leaving 18 bases unmatched. Written as DNA, the CDR3 is TGCGCCAGTGTTCCGCTTTTCCTGAGCGGGAGCTACACCGGGGAGCTGTTTTTT. Amino acids: CASVPLFLSGSYTGELFF.

The rearrangement uses TRBV4-1 and TRBJ1-3; D is possibly TRBD1 (5 bases). This CDR3 has 14 amino acids. Deletions cut 4 bases from V and 6 bases from J, with 13 bases between. From germline, CDR1 is MGHRA and CDR2 YSYEKL. The CDR3 DNA sequence: TGCGCCAGCAGCCCCGGGGCGGTCCTAAACACCATATATTTT. It encodes CASSPGAVLNTIYF.

This clone was observed once. The rearrangement uses TRBV5-1 and TRBJ1-1; D unclear. The germline V and J ends were trimmed by 0 bases and 4 bases, with 13 bases remaining between them. This CDR3 has 15 amino acids. Germline CDR1 SGHRS, CDR2 YFSETQ. The CDR3 nucleotides are TGCGCCAGCAGCTTGGTAGGTCCATCCGTCACTGAAGCTTTCTTT. Residues: CASSLVGPSVTEAFF. Supplemented by reference TRBV5-1 and TRBJ1-1, the full variable domain reads KAGVTQTPRYLIKTRGQQVTLSCSPISGHRSVSWYQQTPGQGLQFLFEYFSETQRNKGNFPGRFSGRQFSNSRSEMNVSTLELGDSALYLCASSLVGPSVTEAFFGQGTRLTVV.

The rearrangement uses TRBV6-6 and TRBJ1-2; TRBD1 agrees at 8 bases. J was trimmed by 6 bases and V by 7 bases; bases with no gene match: 13. The CDR3 covers 15 residues. From germline, CDR1 is MNHNY and CDR2 SVGAGI (reference sequence). In nucleotides, the CDR3 is TGTGCCAGCACCGACAGGCTCGGACAGGGCAATGGCTACACCTTC. Translating it yields CASTDRLGQGNGYTF.

The CDR3 here is CAWRGVGNQPQHF. In nucleotides, the CDR3 is TGTGCCTGGAGGGGAGTTGGGAATCAGCCCCAGCATTTT. The chain recombines TRBV30 with TRBJ1-5; D is ambiguous. Germline V lookup: CDR1 GTSNPN, CDR2 SVGIG (reference sequence). CDR3 length: 13 amino acids. The V end was cut by 3 bases, the J end by 4 bases, with 10 bases between.

The chain has TRBV11-2 and TRBJ2-1, with D perhaps matching TRBD2 (6 bases). V lost 3 bases to trimming and J lost 6 bases, with 15 bases between them. Germline V gene sequence: CDR1 SGHAT, CDR2 FQNNGV. CDR3 length: 15 residues. CDR3 DNA sequence: TGTGCCAGCAGCTTCATTTGGGGAGGAGGCAATGAGCAGTTCTTC. Its protein is CASSFIWGGGNEQFF.

J is TRBJ2-7 and V is TRBV27, with 8 positions matching TRBD2. The CDR3 covers 14 residues. Trimming took 5 bases from V and 2 from J; bases not matched to a gene: 5. Germline V CDR1 and CDR2: MNHEY, SMNVEV (reference sequence). CDR3: CASSVAGGTYEQYF. In DNA form, the CDR3 reads TGTGCCAGCAGTGTGGCGGGAGGTACCTACGAGCAGTACTTC.

The chain has TRBV7-9 and TRBJ2-7; 8 positions agree with TRBD1. The V gene's germline CDR1 is SEHNR and CDR2 FQNEAQ (reference sequence). After removal of 5 bases from V and 3 bases from J, the junction contained 12 bases not matched to a gene. There are 16 residues in the CDR3. CDR3 protein: CASSVSGGGSGYEQYF. CDR3 coding DNA: TGTGCCAGCAGCGTTTCAGGGGGCGGATCTGGCTACGAGCAGTACTTC.

This clone was recorded only once. The genes are TRBV5-1 and TRBJ2-2; 7 nucleotides line up with TRBD1. The CDR3 length is 14 residues. The germline V gene has CDR1 SGHRS and CDR2 YFSETQ. V lost 4 bases, J lost 4 bases, and 4 bases stayed unmatched. CDR3 nucleotides: TGCGCCAGCAGCCAGACAGGGAGCACCGGGGAGCTGTTTTTT. Its translation is CASSQTGSTGELFF.